The clone carrying this T cell receptor (beta chain) was counted only a few times. Trimming shortened V by 2 bases and J by 0 bases, and 11 bases separated the two germline ends. This CDR3 is built from 15 residues. The germline V gene encodes CDR1 MNHEY and CDR2 SVGAGI. Time point defined: pretreatment peripheral blood. Sample contribution per patient ranged from 1 to 8, covering pretreatment and on-treatment. The data were obtained in a study of PD-L1 blockade in urothelial cancer. As for the study in general: The patients first took atezolizumab around 2014, receiving 1,200 mg intravenously every 3 weeks. Patients arrived having already received 0 to 3 prior chemotherapy regimens. The authors examined blood 3 weeks (second dose) and 6 weeks after treatment start.

Some clones are missing from TCRdb's copy, which holds only in-frame ones; the method was immunoSEQ multiplex PCR. The sample includes roughly 95,000 clones, 87% seen only once; the top ten take about 2%. The origin of this receptor is a man in his 60s with urothelial cancer. Sequencing used PBMCs, obtained around atezolizumab (anti-PD-L1) treatment. The chain has TRBV6-5 and TRBJ2-7; D is undetermined. The CDR3 DNA reads as TGTGCCAGCAGTTACCAATTGAGTACCTCCTACGAGCAGTACTTC. This encodes CASSYQLSTSYEQYF.